The 5 T cell receptor beta chains in this list originate from one sample, sequenced in a study of blood T cell repertoires in COVID-19. Some clones are missing from TCRdb's copy, which holds only in-frame ones; the method was immunoSEQ multiplex PCR. Among tens of thousands of clones listed, about 88% were seen once. The sample taken for sequencing was peripheral blood. Receptors were obtained from a human donor in a cohort sampled during active COVID-19.

The J gene is TRBJ2-2, the V gene TRBV7-3; 8 nucleotides align to TRBD2. There are 15 residues in the CDR3. Trimming at V came to 7 bases and at J to 2 bases, leaving 6 bases not matched to a gene. Germline values: CDR1 SGHTA, CDR2 FQGTGA. The CDR3 region is CASTQTSGNTGELFF. DNA of the CDR3: TGTGCCAGCACCCAAACTAGCGGTAACACCGGGGAGCTGTTTTTT.

This clone was detected a few times. The chain is built from TRBV7-9 and TRBJ1-2, with 8 bases fitting TRBD1. CDR3 size: 12 residues. V dropped 6 bases and J dropped 6; count of bases not matched to a gene: 3. Germline V gene data show CDR1 as SEHNR and CDR2 as FQNEAQ (reference sequence). The CDR3 protein is CASSYRGDGYTF. In DNA, the CDR3 is TGTGCCAGCAGTTACAGGGGGGATGGCTACACCTTC. Full variable domain (outside the CDR3, taken from reference TRBV7-9 and TRBJ1-2): DTGVSQNPRHKITKRGQNVTFRCDPISEHNRLYWYRQTLGQGPEFLTYFQNEAQLEKSRLLSDRFSAERPKGSFSTLEIQRTEQGDSAMYLCASSYRGDGYTFGSGTRLTVV.

The CDR3 DNA sequence: TGTGCCAGCAGCTTAGATGTGGGACACCAGTACGTC. It specifies CASSLDVGHQYV. The chain links TRBV7-9 to TRBJ2-7, with D perhaps matching TRBD1 (6 bases). CDR1 is SEHNR, CDR2 FQNEAQ, per germline (reference sequence). The CDR3 length is 12 residues. The germline V and J ends were trimmed by 1 base and 10 bases, with 11 bases remaining between them.

The chain carries TRBV9 and TRBJ1-6, with a tentative D call TRBD1 (6 bases). V was pared by 0 bases and J by 3 bases, with 13 bases between. Germline V gives CDR1 SGDLS, CDR2 YYNGEE. The CDR3 loop spans 17 amino acids. CDR3 nucleotides: TGTGCCAGCAGCGTAGACCCAGGGGCGAGCTATAATTCACCCCTCCACTTT. This gives the protein CASSVDPGASYNSPLHF.

The chain has TRBV4-3 and TRBJ1-2; perhaps TRBD1 as D (6 bases). Between the trimmed V and J ends, which lost 0 bases and 9 bases, there was a span of 17 bases. Looked up from germline, CDR1 is LGHNA and CDR2 is YSLEER. CDR3 length: 15 amino acids. CDR3 amino acids: CASSQESWAGASYTF. In DNA form, the CDR3 reads TGCGCCAGCAGCCAAGAATCTTGGGCAGGGGCGAGCTACACCTTC.